The 18 T cell receptor beta chains presented below share a single source sample, sequenced in a study of CD8+ T cells in alopecia areata. Stated treatment: oral pan-JAK inhibitor, 5-10 mg twice daily. Extraction and reverse transcription of RNA yielded cDNA as the sequencing template. The table came from immunoSEQ multiplex PCR; TCRdb's copy has only in-frame clones and leaves some out. The sample holds 150,000 to 200,000 clones; roughly 61% are singletons and the top ten take roughly an eighth. Sequenced material: CD8+ T cells sorted from blood, taken at week 24, from a patient treated with tofacitinib. The origin of the receptors is a human donor with alopecia areata.

This sequence joins TRBV27 and TRBJ2-4, with 9 bases matching TRBD1. This CDR3 comprises 17 residues. Germline V gives CDR1 MNHEY, CDR2 SMNVEV (reference sequence). Unmatched junction bases numbered 9, after V lost 6 bases and J lost 0 bases. This chain's CDR3 is CASRTTDRGLAKNIQYF. The CDR3, as DNA: TGTGCCAGCAGAACAACGGACAGGGGACTAGCCAAAAACATTCAGTACTTC.

This sequence joins TRBV4-1 and TRBJ1-1; D perhaps matches TRBD1 (5 bases). The length of the CDR3 is 12 residues. Trimming cost V 9 bases and J 1 base, with 9 bases left between them. Germline lookup yields CDR1 MGHRA and CDR2 YSYEKL. The CDR3 coding sequence is TGCGCCAGTCAGGGCGGGAACACTGAAGCTTTCTTT. Its protein is CASQGGNTEAFF.

On this clone itself: Other DNA sequences in the sample encode the same CDR3. V usage is TRBV5-1 and J usage is TRBJ2-5; the D gene is possibly TRBD2 (6 bases). CDR1 and CDR2 (germline): SGHRS, YFSETQ. CDR3 length equals 15 residues. The ends were cut back, 0 bases at V and 1 base at J, with 10 bases in the middle. The chain's CDR3 is CASSLAGGVQETQYF. The CDR3 nucleotides are TGCGCCAGCAGCTTGGCCGGAGGGGTCCAAGAGACCCAGTACTTC.

The chain recombines TRBV29-1 with TRBJ2-7; 9 bases agree with TRBD1. CDR3 size: 15 residues. V dropped 5 bases and J dropped 0; count of bases not matched to a gene: 8. In germline, CDR1 is SQVTM, CDR2 ANQGSEA. CDR3 nucleotide sequence: TGCAGCGTTCAATTCCGGGACAGGGTCTCCTACGAGCAGTACTTC. It specifies CSVQFRDRVSYEQYF.

V is TRBV15 and J is TRBJ2-5; D call uncertain. CDR3 length: 15 amino acids. Germline V CDR1 and CDR2: LNHNV, YYDKDF (reference sequence). V lost 0 bases, J lost 2 bases, and 10 bases lay in between. CDR3 nucleotide sequence: TGTGCCACCAGCAGAGACAGGAGTATTCAAGAGACCCAGTACTTC. It yields the protein CATSRDRSIQETQYF. Together with reference TRBV15 and TRBJ2-5, the CDR3 gives the full variable domain: DAMVIQNPRYQVTQFGKPVTLSCSQTLNHNVMYWYQQKSSQAPKLLFHYYDKDFNNEADTPDNFQSRRPNTSFCFLDIRSPGLGDTAMYLCATSRDRSIQETQYFGPGTRLLVL.

This sequence joins TRBV6-1 and TRBJ2-4; TRBD1 matches 10 bases. This CDR3 is 14 amino acids long. Germline V gene sequence: CDR1 MNHNS, CDR2 SASEGT. The J segment lost 9 bases and the V segment lost 7 bases, leaving 9 bases of the junction unmatched. The CDR3 region is CASTGTGESVIQYF. CDR3 DNA sequence: TGTGCCAGCACCGGGACAGGGGAGTCAGTCATTCAGTACTTC.

This clone was detected only a few times. This chain uses TRBV25-1 with TRBJ1-5; D uncertain. The CDR3 contains 14 residues. Germline assignment: CDR1 MGHDK and CDR2 SYGVNS. The V and J ends lost 3 bases and 7 bases respectively, with 13 bases between them. This chain's CDR3 is CASSEERENQPQHF. The CDR3 DNA is TGTGCCAGCAGTGAGGAAAGAGAAAACCAGCCCCAGCATTTT.

The chain's CDR3 is CASSAGGTEAFF. CDR3 DNA: TGTGCCAGCAGCGCTGGGGGCACTGAAGCTTTCTTT. V gene TRBV9 combines with J gene TRBJ1-1; TRBD1 might be the D (5 bases). The length of the CDR3 is 12 residues. The V and J ends lost 3 bases and 4 bases respectively, with 7 bases between them. Germline assignment: CDR1 SGDLS and CDR2 YYNGEE.

The rearrangement links TRBV30 to TRBJ1-2; possible D gene TRBD1, 5 bases. Trimming removed 0 bases from V and 0 bases from J, with 8 bases in between. The germline V gene encodes CDR1 GTSNPN and CDR2 SVGIG (reference sequence). This CDR3 region has 14 residues. The DNA of the CDR3 is TGTGCCTGGAGTGTGGCAGGGACTAACTATGGCTACACCTTC. Protein sequence: CAWSVAGTNYGYTF.

The chain employs TRBV5-6 and TRBJ2-3; possible D gene TRBD2, 6 bases. V was clipped by 6 bases and J by 9 bases, with 14 bases between them. CDR1 and CDR2 from the germline V gene are SGHDT and YYEEEE. CDR3 length: 12 residues. In DNA, the CDR3 is TGTGCCAGCATCCTCGGGCGGGGAACGCAGTATTTT. Its translation is CASILGRGTQYF.

The V and J genes are TRBV29-1 and TRBJ2-1; 9 nucleotides agree with TRBD1. Unmatched junction bases numbered 8, after V lost 4 bases and J lost 7 bases. Germline loops: CDR1 SQVTM, CDR2 ANQGSEA. This CDR3 spans 14 amino acids. CDR3 sequence reads: CSVAPGQGNNEQFF. The CDR3, as DNA: TGCAGCGTTGCACCGGGACAGGGAAATAATGAGCAGTTCTTC.

This clone came up a few times. The CDR3 spells CASSVEEGDYGYTF. Here the CDR3 DNA reads TGTGCCAGCAGCGTAGAGGAGGGCGACTATGGCTACACCTTC. The gene calls are TRBV9 and TRBJ1-2; no clear D. The CDR3 loop spans 14 amino acids. V lost 0 bases, J lost 3 bases, and 9 bases lay in between. The germline gives CDR1 SGDLS, CDR2 YYNGEE.

CDR3 loop: CASSQGPPGQKDSPLHF. The DNA for the CDR3 is TGCGCCAGCAGCCAAGGTCCTCCGGGACAGAAAGATTCACCCCTCCACTTT. The chain employs TRBV4-1 and TRBJ1-6; 7 bases fit TRBD1. This CDR3 has 17 amino acids. V shed 1 base, J shed 8 bases, and the junction held 11 bases outside the gene matches. Per the germline V gene, CDR1 is MGHRA and CDR2 is YSYEKL.

This clone has just a few counts. The chain carries TRBV2 and TRBJ2-7, with 8 bases aligning to TRBD2. This CDR3 is built from 15 residues. The germline V gene has CDR1 SNHLY and CDR2 FYNNEI. The V and J ends lost 3 bases and 4 bases, in that order; junction bases with no gene match: 8. The CDR3 sequence is CASSDGGVPYYEQYF. The CDR3 bases are TGTGCCAGCAGTGACGGGGGGGTTCCATATTACGAGCAGTACTTC. The full variable domain, its missing parts supplied by reference TRBV2 and TRBJ2-7, is EPEVTQTPSHQVTQMGQEVILRCVPISNHLYFYWYRQILGQKVEFLVSFYNNEISEKSEIFDDQFSVERPDGSNFTLKIRSTKLEDSAMYFCASSDGGVPYYEQYFGPGTRLTVT.

V and J are TRBV30 and TRBJ1-5; 10 bases are shared with TRBD1. CDR3 length: 16 residues. Unmatched junction bases numbered 3, after V lost 0 bases and J lost 1 base. Germline V gene sequence: CDR1 GTSNPN, CDR2 SVGIG (reference sequence). The CDR3, as DNA: TGTGCCTGGAGTGTCGACAGGGGGCGAAGCAATCAGCCCCAGCATTTT. Amino acids: CAWSVDRGRSNQPQHF. Using reference TRBV30 and TRBJ1-5 for the parts outside the CDR3, the full variable domain is SQTIHQWPATLVQPVGSPLSLECTVEGTSNPNLYWYRQAAGRGLQLLFYSVGIGQISSEVPQNLSASRPQDRQFILSSKKLLLSDSGFYLCAWSVDRGRSNQPQHFGDGTRLSIL.

This clone showed up just a few times. V gene TRBV29-1 combines with J gene TRBJ2-5; a possible D gene is TRBD1 (6 bases). CDR1 is SQVTM and CDR2 is ANQGSEA in the germline V gene. CDR3 size: 12 residues. V gave up 3 bases and J gave up 5 bases, with 10 bases separating them. CDR3 residues: CSVDTGGETQYF. The CDR3 nucleotides read TGCAGCGTTGATACTGGGGGCGAGACCCAGTACTTC.

This clone was found once. The V call is TRBV25-1, the J call TRBJ1-4; D is perhaps TRBD1 (6 bases). The CDR3 totals 15 residues. The V gene's germline CDR1 is MGHDK and CDR2 SYGVNS. V lost 3 bases and J lost 5, with 13 bases in between. In nucleotides, the CDR3 is TGTGCCAGCAGTGAGCAGGGGTGGCGAAATGAAAAACTGTTTTTT. As protein: CASSEQGWRNEKLFF.

The chain recombines TRBV5-6 with TRBJ2-1; 8 nucleotides match TRBD2. Germline-derived CDR1 and CDR2 are SGHDT and YYEEEE. The CDR3 sequence is 14 residues long. V was pared by 2 bases and J by 8 bases, with 6 bases of the junction left unmatched. The CDR3, as DNA: TGTGCCAGCAGCTTCCCCTCTAGCGGGCATGAGCAGTTCTTC. Translation: CASSFPSSGHEQFF.